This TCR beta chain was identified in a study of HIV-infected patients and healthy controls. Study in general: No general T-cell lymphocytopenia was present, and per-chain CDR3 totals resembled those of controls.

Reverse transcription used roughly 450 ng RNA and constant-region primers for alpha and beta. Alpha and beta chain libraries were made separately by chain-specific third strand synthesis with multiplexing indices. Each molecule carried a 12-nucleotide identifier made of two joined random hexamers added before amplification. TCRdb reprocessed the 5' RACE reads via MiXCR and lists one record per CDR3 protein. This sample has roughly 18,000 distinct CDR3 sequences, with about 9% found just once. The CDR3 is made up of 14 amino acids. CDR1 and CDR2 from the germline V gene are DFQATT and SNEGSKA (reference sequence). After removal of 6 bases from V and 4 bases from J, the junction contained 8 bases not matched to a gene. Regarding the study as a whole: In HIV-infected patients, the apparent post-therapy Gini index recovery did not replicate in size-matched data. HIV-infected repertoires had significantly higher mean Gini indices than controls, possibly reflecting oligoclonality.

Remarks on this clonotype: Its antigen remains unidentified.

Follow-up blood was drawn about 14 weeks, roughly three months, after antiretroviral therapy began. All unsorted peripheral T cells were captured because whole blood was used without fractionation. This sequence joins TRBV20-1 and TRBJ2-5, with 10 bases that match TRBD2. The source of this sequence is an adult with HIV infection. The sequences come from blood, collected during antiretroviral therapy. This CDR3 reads CSARGLAGVETQYF. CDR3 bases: TGCAGTGCCCGGGGGCTAGCGGGAGTAGAGACCCAGTACTTC.